The sequence of this T cell receptor (beta chain) was determined in a study of blood T cell repertoires in COVID-19. For the study at large: The samples span acute and convalescent COVID-19 from the United States, Italy and Spain.

CDR1 is MGHRA, CDR2 YSYEKL, per germline. CDR3 length: 16 amino acids. The J segment lost 0 bases and the V segment lost 3 bases, leaving 6 bases of the junction unmatched. In the original analysis: Reference gene primers were amplified, and this amplification served to estimate nucleated cell counts. Clones were sequenced by immunoSEQ multiplex PCR, and TCRdb holds only the in-frame ones, with some missing. D and trimming were read from the DNA, whereas the V and J calls and clone size are those reported in that table. The table has about 250,000 clones, 85% to 90% seen once. Residents of approximately 25 US areas, aged about 18 to 95 years, made up the participants. Donors in Cohort 3 who had recovered were those with two negative PCRs, healthcare professional clearance, or resolution of their symptoms.

This receptor was taken from a man aged 18 to 30 who had recovered from COVID-19. Sequencing input: PBMCs or T cells enriched from blood (not recorded which). The chain employs TRBV4-1 and TRBJ2-3; the match to TRBD2 covers 7 bases. CDR3 sequence reads: CASSHPSGSSTDTQYF. The CDR3 bases are TGCGCCAGCAGCCACCCTAGCGGATCTAGCACAGATACGCAGTATTTT.